Below, 9 T cell receptor beta chains from the same sample are listed, as sequenced in a study of blood T cell repertoires in COVID-19. Sequenced by immunoSEQ multiplex PCR; TCRdb stores in-frame clones only, minus some. The data show 90,000 to 120,000 clones, over 60% seen once. The sample comprised peripheral blood. The receptors stem from a man between 70 and 80 years old with acute or convalescent COVID-19.

The chain joins TRBV7-3 to TRBJ2-1; D is ambiguous. CDR1 and CDR2 (germline): SGHTA, FQGTGA. The CDR3 length is 15 residues. V shed 5 bases and J shed 0 bases, with 11 bases lying between them. The CDR3 protein is CASSPSMSSYNEQFF. For the CDR3, the DNA is TGTGCCAGCAGCCCGTCGATGAGCTCCTACAATGAGCAGTTCTTC. Full variable domain (missing parts from reference TRBV7-3 and TRBJ2-1): GAGVSQTPSNKVTEKGKYVELRCDPISGHTALYWYRQSLGQGPEFLIYFQGTGAADDSGLPNDRFFAVRPEGSVSTLKIQRTERGDSAVYLCASSPSMSSYNEQFFGPGTRLTVL.

The rearrangement joins TRBV7-6 to TRBJ1-2, with 9 bases matching TRBD1. After removal of 4 bases from V and 0 bases from J, the junction contained 3 bases not matched to a gene. The length of the CDR3 is 15 residues. Germline CDR1 SGHVS, CDR2 FNYEAQ. The CDR3 spells CASSSGQGPNYGYTF. CDR3 in DNA: TGTGCCAGCAGCTCCGGACAGGGGCCTAACTATGGCTACACCTTC.

This clone has a handful of counts. The CDR3 nucleotides read TGTGCCAGCAGCTTAGCGGGGGCGGATGGCTACACCTTC. It codes for CASSLAGADGYTF. This chain links TRBV7-9 with TRBJ1-2, with D tentatively TRBD1 (6 bases). This CDR3 is 13 amino acids long. The germline V gene has CDR1 SEHNR and CDR2 FQNEAQ (reference sequence). V lost 0 bases and J 6 bases, leaving 8 bases between the germline ends.

This clone was seen a few times. V gene TRBV6-4 combines with J gene TRBJ2-2; 11 positions match TRBD1. V shed 2 bases, J shed 5 bases, and the junction held 1 base outside the gene matches. CDR1 and CDR2 (germline): MRHNA, SNTAGT. There are 15 residues in the CDR3. The CDR3 reads CASSDRDRGTGELFF. The CDR3 DNA reads as TGTGCCAGCAGTGACAGGGACAGGGGGACCGGGGAGCTGTTTTTT.

This sequence joins TRBV2 and TRBJ2-3, with D maybe TRBD1 (5 bases). V was trimmed by 1 base and J by 0 bases, leaving 11 bases between them. Germline CDR1 and CDR2: SNHLY and FYNNEI. The CDR3 spans 16 residues. The CDR3 sequence is CASSEGGGASTDTQYF. CDR3 DNA: TGTGCCAGCAGTGAAGGGGGTGGGGCTAGCACAGATACGCAGTATTTT. The full variable domain, rest sourced from reference TRBV2 and TRBJ2-3, is EPEVTQTPSHQVTQMGQEVILRCVPISNHLYFYWYRQILGQKVEFLVSFYNNEISEKSEIFDDQFSVERPDGSNFTLKIRSTKLEDSAMYFCASSEGGGASTDTQYFGPGTRLTVL.

The CDR3 DNA reads as TGTGCCACCGGGGACACCGGGGGGGAGACCCAGTACTTC. Protein product: CATGDTGGETQYF. V and J are TRBV19 and TRBJ2-5, with D maybe TRBD2 (7 bases). Per germline, CDR1 LNHDA and CDR2 SQIVND (reference sequence). This CDR3 is 13 amino acids long. V was pared by 10 bases and J by 5 bases, with 17 bases between. Together with reference TRBV19 and TRBJ2-5, the CDR3 gives the full variable domain: DGGITQSPKYLFRKEGQNVTLSCEQNLNHDAMYWYRQDPGQGLRLIYYSQIVNDFQKGDIAEGYSVSREKKESFPLTVTSAQKNPTAFYLCATGDTGGETQYFGPGTRLLVL.

The CDR3 here is CASSDGGADTQYF. The DNA for the CDR3 is TGCGCCAGCAGTGACGGGGGGGCAGATACGCAGTATTTT. The chain carries TRBV10-1 and TRBJ2-3; 8 bases are shared with TRBD2. V trimming: 3 bases; J trimming: 4 bases; junction bases outside the gene matches: 0. The CDR3 runs 13 residues. The V gene's germline CDR1 is WNHNN and CDR2 SYGVQD (reference sequence).

The chain employs TRBV5-4 and TRBJ2-5; perhaps TRBD2 as D (5 bases). Germline CDR1 reads SGHNT; CDR2 reads YYREEE (reference sequence). Trimming took off 2 bases at V and 5 bases at J, with 10 bases between the two ends. CDR3 size: 13 residues. CDR3 in amino acids: CASSFSGFETQYF. CDR3 in DNA: TGTGCCAGCAGCTTTTCGGGGTTCGAGACCCAGTACTTC.

This clone was observed a few times. The chain recombines TRBV19 with TRBJ1-5, with a possible D match to TRBD1 (6 bases). V lost 7 bases, J lost 5 bases, and 15 bases lay in between. The CDR3 is made up of 14 amino acids. Germline loops: CDR1 LNHDA, CDR2 SQIVND (reference sequence). The CDR3 region is CASNPGVWDQPQHF. In nucleotides, the CDR3 is TGTGCCAGTAACCCAGGGGTCTGGGATCAGCCCCAGCATTTT. The full variable domain, in which reference TRBV19 and TRBJ1-5 provide the parts outside the CDR3, is DGGITQSPKYLFRKEGQNVTLSCEQNLNHDAMYWYRQDPGQGLRLIYYSQIVNDFQKGDIAEGYSVSREKKESFPLTVTSAQKNPTAFYLCASNPGVWDQPQHFGDGTRLSIL.